These 25 T cell receptor beta chains share one sample of origin, sequenced in a study of blood T cells in healthy people across ages. Using a J-beta primer mix together with a sample-barcoded 5' primer, a second PCR was run for about 7 to 12 cycles. TCRdb ran MiXCR on the 5' RACE reads and lists one entry per CDR3 protein. This table has approximately 770,000 distinct CDR3 sequences, more than 45% appearing once. The material sequenced was blood. These receptors all stem from a young man in good health.

In this sample, this clonotype turned up a few times. The chain joins TRBV10-3 to TRBJ2-4; 14 nucleotides align to TRBD2. Near its end, the DNA agrees better with TRBJ2-7, so the J call may be wrong. The CDR3 covers 14 residues. The V gene's germline CDR1 is ENHRY and CDR2 SYGVKD. The CDR3 nucleotides are TGTGCCATCAGCCCGGGACTAGCGGGAGACGAGCAGTACTTC. It is translated as CAISPGLAGDEQYF.

This clonotype came up once. The chain recombines TRBV4-1 with TRBJ2-1, with TRBD1 matching over 10 bases. The CDR3 sequence is 17 residues long. The trim removed 1 base at V and 3 bases at J, leaving 6 bases unmatched. From germline, CDR1 is MGHRA and CDR2 YSYEKL. In DNA form, the CDR3 reads TGCGCCAGCAGCCAAGTTTTGGGGACAGGGGACTACAATGAGCAGTTCTTC. Translated, it gives CASSQVLGTGDYNEQFF.

This chain links TRBV28 with TRBJ1-5; the D gene is possibly TRBD1 (6 bases). The CDR3 is 15 residues long. Per the germline V gene, CDR1 is MDHEN and CDR2 is SYDVKM. Trimming removed 6 bases from V and 7 bases from J, with 19 bases in between. CDR3 nucleotide sequence: TGTGCCAGCAGACGTCAGGGGAATAGAGGGCAGCCCCAGCATTTT. Translated: CASRRQGNRGQPQHF.

This clonotype was picked up many times. V gene TRBV27 combines with J gene TRBJ2-6; no definite D call. Germline values: CDR1 MNHEY, CDR2 SMNVEV (reference sequence). The CDR3 is 15 amino acids. V was cut by 2 bases and J by 1 base, with 6 bases left in between. CDR3 nucleotides: TGTGCCAGCAGTTTAAGTGGATCTGGGGCCAACGTCCTGACTTTC. This sequence encodes CASSLSGSGANVLTF.

The CDR3 reads CASSYATAASYEQYF. The CDR3 DNA reads TGTGCCAGCAGTTACGCGACAGCAGCCTCCTACGAGCAGTACTTC. The chain has TRBV6-6 and TRBJ2-7, with TRBD1 as a possible D gene (5 bases). With 2 bases removed from V and 0 bases from J, the gap between germline ends came to 11 bases. The CDR3 is 15 residues long. The germline gives CDR1 MNHNY, CDR2 SVGAGI (reference sequence).

Concerning this clonotype itself: This is likely a read error, given that the CDR3 carries no conserved phenylalanine or tryptophan at its end. The V and J genes are TRBV7-8 and TRBJ1-2; 10 nucleotides align to TRBD1. The V gene's germline CDR1 is SGHVS and CDR2 FQNEAQ. The CDR3 runs 15 residues. The V gene end was trimmed by 2 bases and the J gene end by 6 bases; junction bases not matched to a gene: 6. CDR3 amino acids: CASSLRDRGPHGYTL. CDR3 bases: TGTGCCAGCAGCTTACGGGACAGGGGCCCCCATGGCTACACCTTA.

The genes are TRBV4-3 and TRBJ2-5; D possibly corresponds to TRBD2 (5 bases). This CDR3 has 11 amino acids. The germline CDR1 and CDR2 sequences are LGHNA and YSLEER. V was trimmed by 4 bases and J by 13 bases, leaving 13 bases between them. DNA for the CDR3: TGCGCCAGCAGCCTTTACGGGGTTTGGTACTTC. Translated, it gives CASSLYGVWYF.

The table lists this clonotype with a few counts. This chain links TRBV7-2 with TRBJ2-4; 7 nucleotides line up with TRBD2. The germline gives CDR1 SGHTA, CDR2 FQGNSA. CDR3 size: 15 residues. V lost 3 bases, J lost 1 base, and 3 bases stayed unmatched. Here the CDR3 reads CASSLWEGAKNIQYF. In DNA, the CDR3 is TGTGCCAGCAGCTTGTGGGAGGGGGCCAAAAACATTCAGTACTTC.

This clonotype was seen more than once but under ten times. This chain uses TRBV20-1 with TRBJ2-1; 11 bases map to TRBD2. The CDR3 consists of 14 residues. The V segment lost 5 bases and the J segment 5 bases; nucleotides outside the gene matches: 5. CDR1 is DFQATT and CDR2 is SNEGSKA in the germline V gene (reference sequence). The CDR3 DNA reads TGCAGTGCTGGTGGGACTAGCGGAAACAATGAGCAGTTCTTC. It translates to CSAGGTSGNNEQFF.

The chain joins TRBV7-2 to TRBJ2-3; D is unresolved. The V end was cut by 7 bases, the J end by 5 bases, with 7 bases between. Germline V gives CDR1 SGHTA, CDR2 FQGNSA. CDR3 length: 11 amino acids. The CDR3 sequence: CASTSVDTQYF. The DNA for the CDR3 is TGTGCCAGCACCTCTGTAGATACGCAGTATTTT.

The chain uses TRBV20-1 and TRBJ2-7; D remains ambiguous. The ends were cut back, 2 bases at V and 3 bases at J, with 11 bases in the middle. The CDR3 sequence is 13 residues long. Per germline, CDR1 DFQATT and CDR2 SNEGSKA (reference sequence). The CDR3 loop reads CSARLYKGYEQYF. The DNA for the CDR3 is TGCAGTGCTAGATTGTATAAAGGCTACGAGCAGTACTTC.

The chain couples TRBV15 to TRBJ2-4; 8 positions match TRBD1. Gene TRBJ2-7 matches the end of the DNA better, so the J call may be wrong. This CDR3 region has 15 residues. The germline gives CDR1 LNHNV, CDR2 YYDKDF (reference sequence). CDR3 sequence (DNA): TGTGCCACCAGCACAGACGGGACAGGAACCTACGAGCAGTACTTC. Translating gives CATSTDGTGTYEQYF.

This chain uses TRBV10-3 with TRBJ2-3; the match to TRBD2 covers 7 bases. CDR1 is ENHRY, CDR2 SYGVKD, per germline. CDR3 size: 13 residues. V trimming: 7 bases; J trimming: 3 bases; junction bases outside the gene matches: 4. The CDR3 region has the DNA TGTGCCATCACGGGGCGGGGGACAGATACGCAGTATTTT. This sequence encodes CAITGRGTDTQYF.

This clonotype occurred a few times. V and J are TRBV12-3 or TRBV12-4 and TRBJ2-1; possibly TRBD1 or TRBD2 for D (5 bases each). Trimming shortened V by 6 bases and J by 5 bases, and 20 bases separated the two germline ends. The CDR3 has 16 amino acids. Written as DNA, the CDR3 is TGTGCCAGCAGACCATACGGGACGGAGAAACACAATGAGCAGTTCTTC. Translating it yields CASRPYGTEKHNEQFF.

The CDR3 region has the DNA TGTGCCAGCAGTGACTGGGGTTCACCCCTCCACTTT. It is translated as CASSDWGSPLHF. The chain recombines TRBV6-2 or TRBV6-3 with TRBJ1-6; D ambiguous. V gave up 5 bases and J gave up 9 bases, with 8 bases separating them. This CDR3 contains 12 residues. Germline loops: CDR1 MNHEY, CDR2 SVGEGT.

The V gene is TRBV11-1, the J gene TRBJ2-5; D is unresolved. V was trimmed by 4 bases and J by 2 bases, leaving 11 bases between them. In germline, CDR1 is SGHAT, CDR2 FQDESV (reference sequence). The CDR3 is made up of 14 amino acids. The CDR3 here is CASSSGALQETQYF. DNA for the CDR3: TGTGCCAGCAGCTCAGGAGCGTTACAAGAGACCCAGTACTTC.

The chain couples TRBV4-2 to TRBJ2-1; 8 bases match TRBD2. This CDR3 comprises 15 residues. The V segment lost 2 bases and the J segment 7 bases; nucleotides outside the gene matches: 7. Germline V gene data show CDR1 as LGHNA and CDR2 as YNFKEQ. The CDR3 DNA is TGTGCCAGCAGCCAACCCGGGAGGGTTGATAATGAGCAGTTCTTC. Translation: CASSQPGRVDNEQFF.

This chain uses TRBV4-1 with TRBJ2-7, with unresolved D. Trimming removed 0 bases at V and 1 base at J, with 13 bases between. The germline gives CDR1 MGHRA, CDR2 YSYEKL. The CDR3 is 16 residues long. The CDR3 here is CASSQDNSPTSYEQYF. The CDR3 coding sequence is TGCGCCAGCAGCCAAGATAATTCACCGACGTCCTACGAGCAGTACTTC.

V is TRBV5-1 and J is TRBJ1-4, with TRBD1 matching over 9 bases. Unmatched junction bases numbered 9, after V lost 4 bases and J lost 8 bases. The length of the CDR3 is 15 residues. The V gene's germline CDR1 is SGHRS and CDR2 YFSETQ. CDR3 nucleotide sequence: TGCGCCAGCAGCACCATGGGACAGGGAGTCGAAAAACTGTTTTTT. Translating it yields CASSTMGQGVEKLFF.

The genes are TRBV4-1 and TRBJ2-3; D gene uncertain. This CDR3 has 16 amino acids. V was clipped by 0 bases and J by 4 bases, with 14 bases between them. Germline CDR1 MGHRA, CDR2 YSYEKL. As DNA, the CDR3 is TGCGCCAGCAGCCAAGAGACCCCCCGGGCGGCAGATACGCAGTATTTT. Residues: CASSQETPRAADTQYF.

The table lists this clonotype with many counts. The chain uses TRBV3-1 and TRBJ2-1; D uncertain. The CDR3 covers 14 residues. CDR1 is LGHDT and CDR2 is YNNKEL in the germline V gene (reference sequence). Trimming left V 4 bases short and J 0 bases short, with 7 bases between. DNA for the CDR3: TGTGCCAGCAGCCGCGATAGCTCCTACAATGAGCAGTTCTTC. Amino acid sequence: CASSRDSSYNEQFF.

This clonotype was seen only a few times. The chain joins TRBV7-2 to TRBJ2-7; TRBD2 is a possible D gene (5 bases). This CDR3 spans 18 amino acids. Trimming cost V 5 bases and J 1 base, with 24 bases left between them. Germline lookup yields CDR1 SGHTA and CDR2 FQGNSA. The CDR3 nucleotides read TGTGCCAGCAGCGTCCGGGATAATAGCCCCGGGTGGTCCTACGAGCAGTACTTC. Residues: CASSVRDNSPGWSYEQYF.

This sequence joins TRBV11-1 and TRBJ2-1; D remains unclear. This CDR3 spans 13 amino acids. V was trimmed by 4 bases and J by 7 bases, leaving 11 bases between them. Germline assignment: CDR1 SGHAT and CDR2 FQDESV (reference sequence). The CDR3 sequence is CASSYVSVNEQFF. In DNA, the CDR3 is TGTGCCAGCAGCTACGTAAGCGTAAATGAGCAGTTCTTC.

V gene TRBV6-2 or TRBV6-3 combines with J gene TRBJ2-4; TRBD1 or TRBD2 may be the D gene (5 bases each). The J call may be mistaken, given a closer DNA end match to TRBJ2-5. The germline V gene encodes CDR1 MNHEY and CDR2 SVGEGT. The CDR3 runs to 16 residues. CDR3 nucleotide sequence: TGTGCCAGCAGTAATAGTGAACAGGACTTAAGGGAGACCCAGTACTTC. The encoded protein is CASSNSEQDLRETQYF.

This clonotype was detected only a few times. The chain combines TRBV6-1 with TRBJ2-5; the D is unclear. The germline CDR1 and CDR2 sequences are MNHNS and SASEGT. The CDR3 spans 12 residues. The V and J ends lost 6 bases and 11 bases respectively, with 16 bases between them. CDR3 region: CASRQVLFEQYF. The DNA for the CDR3 is TGTGCCAGCAGGCAGGTATTGTTTGAGCAGTACTTC.